This T cell receptor beta chain was recorded in a study of preoperative IRX-2 immunotherapy in early breast cancer. Trimming cost V 5 bases and J 3 bases, with 11 bases left between them. The CDR3 runs 13 residues. Germline V gene sequence: CDR1 MNHGY, CDR2 SAAAGT. The data were produced by immunoSEQ multiplex PCR, yet TCRdb's version contains in-frame clones alone and is incomplete. The sample lists around 25,000 clones; approximately 77% were seen once. Described treatment: preoperative locoregional IRX-2 cytokine immunotherapy. Samples came from a phase Ib trial of preoperative locoregional IRX-2 cytokine immunotherapy.

The chain uses TRBV6-8 and TRBJ2-7, with D possibly matching TRBD2 (5 bases). Material: lymph node tissue, obtained after IRX-2 immunotherapy. This TCR was recovered from a human donor with breast cancer. CDR3 nucleotide sequence: TGTGCCAGCAGTACGCCCGAGGGCTACGAGCAGTACTTC. Amino acid sequence: CASSTPEGYEQYF.